These 14 T cell receptor beta chains were sequenced from one sample in a study of T cell responses to AZD1222 COVID-19 vaccine. Measured with immunoSEQ multiplex PCR; TCRdb has only the in-frame clones, and not every one. The sample consists of around 130,000 clones, 86% of them appearing once. This specimen consisted of peripheral blood, obtained on day 0 of AZD1222 vaccination. These receptors originate from an adult in good health.

V usage is TRBV5-4 and J usage is TRBJ1-6, with 9 bases aligning to TRBD1. The trim removed 5 bases at V and 7 bases at J, leaving 7 bases unmatched. Germline V gives CDR1 SGHNT, CDR2 YYREEE (reference sequence). This CDR3 region has 15 residues. The CDR3 sequence is CASRRGGQGNSPLHF. The CDR3 nucleotides read TGTGCCAGCAGGAGGGGGGGACAGGGAAATTCACCCCTCCACTTT.

This rearrangement joins TRBV28 to TRBJ2-5; possibly TRBD2 for D (5 bases). There are 14 residues in the CDR3. Germline V CDR1 and CDR2: MDHEN, SYDVKM. The V end lost 3 bases, the J end lost 3 bases, and 11 bases lay between the germline ends. CDR3 nucleotide sequence: TGTGCCAGCAGTTTCGGTGGAGCGGAAGAGACCCAGTACTTC. As protein: CASSFGGAEETQYF.

J is TRBJ1-2 and V is TRBV4-3; D call uncertain. CDR1 and CDR2 (germline): LGHNA, YSLEER. Trimming left V 1 base short and J 4 bases short, with 10 bases between. CDR3 length: 14 amino acids. The CDR3: CASSQGEATYGYTF. CDR3 nucleotides: TGCGCCAGCAGCCAAGGGGAGGCTACCTATGGCTACACCTTC.

This chain links TRBV27 with TRBJ2-1, with D perhaps matching TRBD1 (5 bases). CDR3 size: 14 residues. The V gene's germline CDR1 is MNHEY and CDR2 SMNVEV (reference sequence). V gave up 5 bases and J gave up 7 bases, with 15 bases separating them. DNA of the CDR3: TGTGCCAGCAGTCTACAAGCAGGGCCGAATGAGCAGTTCTTC. Translating gives CASSLQAGPNEQFF.

This CDR3 reads CASRRKWNTEAFF. The DNA for the CDR3 is TGTGCCAGCAGGCGCAAATGGAACACTGAAGCTTTCTTT. This chain joins TRBV6-4 and TRBJ1-1; D is unresolved. Germline V gives CDR1 MRHNA, CDR2 SNTAGT. The CDR3 totals 13 residues. V was cut by 6 bases and J by 1 base, with 9 bases left in between.

Only a few counts were recorded for this clone. The genes are TRBV30 and TRBJ2-3, with TRBD2 as a possible D gene (5 bases). CDR3 length: 13 residues. The V end was cut by 0 bases, the J end by 3 bases, with 7 bases between. Per germline, CDR1 GTSNPN and CDR2 SVGIG (reference sequence). CDR3 sequence: CAWSVRGTDTQYF. CDR3 in DNA: TGTGCCTGGAGTGTACGGGGTACAGATACGCAGTATTTT. Using reference TRBV30 and TRBJ2-3 for the parts outside the CDR3, the full variable domain is SQTIHQWPATLVQPVGSPLSLECTVEGTSNPNLYWYRQAAGRGLQLLFYSVGIGQISSEVPQNLSASRPQDRQFILSSKKLLLSDSGFYLCAWSVRGTDTQYFGPGTRLTVL.

V and J are TRBV10-1 and TRBJ2-4, with TRBD2 matching over 7 bases. V trimming: 3 bases; J trimming: 3 bases; junction bases outside the gene matches: 2. CDR1 is WNHNN and CDR2 is SYGVQD in the germline V gene (reference sequence). The CDR3 has 14 amino acids. The CDR3 bases are TGCGCCAGCAGTGATGGGGGGGGCAAAAACATTCAGTACTTC. Protein product: CASSDGGGKNIQYF.

This chain links TRBV27 with TRBJ2-1; D is unclear. The CDR3 has 13 residues. The germline CDR1 and CDR2 sequences are MNHEY and SMNVEV (reference sequence). V was shortened by 0 bases and J by 5 bases, with 5 bases between the two germline ends. The CDR3 DNA is TGTGCCAGCAGTTTATCTGGGGACAATGAGCAGTTCTTC. Its translation is CASSLSGDNEQFF.

This CDR3 reads CASSALAGRGHNEQFF. The CDR3 DNA is TGTGCCAGCAGCGCCCTTGCGGGGAGGGGTCACAATGAGCAGTTCTTC. This chain uses TRBV9 with TRBJ2-1; 7 positions match TRBD2. Germline loops: CDR1 SGDLS, CDR2 YYNGEE. The CDR3 runs 16 residues. Trimming took 3 bases from V and 5 from J; bases not matched to a gene: 11.

This clone is a singleton in its sample. The V call is TRBV7-9, the J call TRBJ1-6, with 7 bases that match TRBD1. The CDR3 has 14 amino acids. Trimming at V came to 3 bases and at J to 8 bases, leaving 4 bases not matched to a gene. Germline values: CDR1 SEHNR, CDR2 FQNEAQ (reference sequence). CDR3 DNA sequence: TGTGCCAGCAGCTTGACAGGGACGCATTCACCCCTCCACTTT. It translates to CASSLTGTHSPLHF.

For this clone: Distinct nucleotide sequences in the sample also encode this CDR3. The J gene is TRBJ1-3, the V gene TRBV18, with a possible D match to TRBD1 (6 bases). Germline V CDR1 and CDR2: KGHSH, LQKENI. The CDR3 runs 16 residues. Trimming stripped 1 base from V and 0 bases from J, with 10 bases between. The chain's CDR3 is CASSPQDSSSGNTIYF. CDR3 in DNA: TGTGCCAGCTCACCACAGGACAGCTCCTCTGGAAACACCATATATTTT.

V usage is TRBV28 and J usage is TRBJ2-7; no firm D call. There are 12 residues in the CDR3. Germline V lookup: CDR1 MDHEN, CDR2 SYDVKM. The ends were cut back, 7 bases at V and 0 bases at J, with 7 bases in the middle. As DNA, the CDR3 is TGTGCCAGCAAAGGGCACTCCTACGAGCAGTACTTC. Translated: CASKGHSYEQYF.

This clone was counted between two and nine times. V gene TRBV9 combines with J gene TRBJ1-2, with a tentative D call TRBD1 (6 bases). The length of the CDR3 is 15 residues. Germline CDR1 reads SGDLS; CDR2 reads YYNGEE. Trimming took off 7 bases at V and 2 bases at J, with 18 bases between the two ends. CDR3 coding DNA: TGTGCCAGCGGTGGCACGGGCACAGGGAACTATGGCTACACCTTC. It codes for CASGGTGTGNYGYTF.

CDR3 loop: CATSDPWGYYNEQFF. In nucleotides, the CDR3 is TGTGCCACCAGTGATCCCTGGGGGTACTACAATGAGCAGTTCTTC. This sequence joins TRBV24-1 and TRBJ2-1; D possibly matches TRBD1 or TRBD2 (5 bases each). The germline V gene encodes CDR1 KGHDR and CDR2 SFDVKD. This CDR3 contains 15 residues. Trimming cost V 3 bases and J 3 bases, with 11 bases left between them.